The 14 T cell receptor beta chains in this list originate from one sample, sequenced in a study of CD8 T cells in ankylosing spondylitis. TCRdb fed the 5' RACE reads into MiXCR, producing one record per CDR3 protein. The repertoire holds about 240,000 distinct CDR3 sequences, with 10% as singletons. Sequenced material: blood, either unsorted or a sorted T cell fraction (not recorded which). The origin of the receptors is a male donor with ankylosing spondylitis or in good health (not recorded which).

This clonotype has at least ten counts. The chain combines TRBV12-3 or TRBV12-4 with TRBJ2-3, with D possibly matching TRBD2 (6 bases). The CDR3 is 15 amino acids. V dropped 3 bases and J dropped 1 base, with 11 bases sitting between them. The CDR3 DNA sequence: TGTGCCAGCAGTTTCGTACTAGCTGGCACAGATACGCAGTATTTT. Translation: CASSFVLAGTDTQYF.

The chain links TRBV10-3 to TRBJ2-7; 7 bases align to TRBD1. V dropped 4 bases and J dropped 6; count of bases not matched to a gene: 6. Germline CDR1 is ENHRY and CDR2 is SYGVKD. This CDR3 is 13 amino acids long. CDR3 nucleotides: TGTGCCATCAGTGGTGACAGGGCTTCCGAGCAGTACTTC. Its protein product is CAISGDRASEQYF.

Ten or more counts support this clonotype. The genes are TRBV7-6 and TRBJ1-4; D not resolved. Germline CDR1 and CDR2: SGHVS and FNYEAQ. Trimming left V 5 bases short and J 4 bases short, with 14 bases between. CDR3 length equals 15 residues. CDR3 nucleotide sequence: TGTGCCAGCAGCCAGCAAAGGCAGAATAATGAAAAACTGTTTTTT. Translated, it gives CASSQQRQNNEKLFF.

This clonotype was seen a handful of times. The J gene is TRBJ2-5, the V gene TRBV6-4, with 13 positions matching TRBD2. CDR3 length equals 15 residues. The J segment lost 1 base and the V segment lost 5 bases, leaving 1 base of the junction unmatched. Looked up from germline, CDR1 is MRHNA and CDR2 is SNTAGT. In DNA, the CDR3 is TGTGCCAGCAGTCGGACTAGCGGGGGCCAAGAGACCCAGTACTTC. This sequence encodes CASSRTSGGQETQYF.

This clonotype was seen many times. The chain recombines TRBV20-1 with TRBJ2-3, with a possible D match to TRBD2 (7 bases). The germline V gene has CDR1 DFQATT and CDR2 SNEGSKA (reference sequence). V was pared by 3 bases and J by 1 base, with 26 bases between. This CDR3 spans 19 amino acids. CDR3 protein: CSASGGIHRTGGGTDTQYF. Written as DNA, the CDR3 is TGCAGTGCTAGCGGCGGTATTCACCGAACGGGGGGCGGCACAGATACGCAGTATTTT.

There are many counts of this clonotype. The CDR3 reads CASSPFVGSYNEQFF. The CDR3 coding sequence is TGTGCCAGCAGCCCTTTTGTCGGCTCCTACAATGAGCAGTTCTTC. This chain connects TRBV14 to TRBJ2-1; D gene ambiguous. CDR1 and CDR2 (germline): SGHDN, FVKESK. CDR3 size: 15 residues. V was shortened by 4 bases and J by 0 bases, with 10 bases between the two germline ends.

This clonotype was observed at least ten times. The chain's CDR3 is CSAPPRQGGGYEQYF. The CDR3, as DNA: TGCAGCGCTCCTCCACGTCAAGGGGGCGGTTACGAGCAGTACTTC. The chain employs TRBV29-1 and TRBJ2-7; TRBD1 matches at 7 bases. CDR3 length equals 15 residues. V dropped 7 bases and J dropped 4; count of bases not matched to a gene: 16. The V gene's germline CDR1 is SQVTM and CDR2 ANQGSEA.

V is TRBV3-1 and J is TRBJ2-5, with TRBD2 matching over 10 bases. The V gene's germline CDR1 is LGHDT and CDR2 YNNKEL (reference sequence). The V segment lost 5 bases and the J segment 5 bases; nucleotides outside the gene matches: 8. This CDR3 region has 15 residues. CDR3 in amino acids: CASSWPLAGEETQYF. CDR3 nucleotides: TGTGCCAGCAGCTGGCCGCTAGCGGGAGAGGAGACCCAGTACTTC.

This clonotype was counted a single time. This CDR3 reads CASSEAPGLYNEQFF. CDR3 in DNA: TGTGCCAGCAGTGAAGCCCCTGGACTCTACAATGAGCAGTTCTTC. The chain recombines TRBV2 with TRBJ2-1; tentative D call: TRBD2 (5 bases). V lost 0 bases and J 3 bases, leaving 9 bases between the germline ends. The germline V gene encodes CDR1 SNHLY and CDR2 FYNNEI. This CDR3 is 15 amino acids long. Complete variable domain (other parts from reference TRBV2 and TRBJ2-1): EPEVTQTPSHQVTQMGQEVILRCVPISNHLYFYWYRQILGQKVEFLVSFYNNEISEKSEIFDDQFSVERPDGSNFTLKIRSTKLEDSAMYFCASSEAPGLYNEQFFGPGTRLTVL.

Comments on this clonotype: A much larger clone differs by one base, so this may be a read error. This chain uses TRBV20-1 with TRBJ1-4; no clear D. This CDR3 region has 13 residues. From germline, CDR1 is DFQATT and CDR2 SNEGSKA (reference sequence). The V and J ends lost 3 bases and 4 bases respectively, with 9 bases between them. CDR3 amino acids: CSASPPVNEKLFF. In DNA, the CDR3 is TGCAGTGCTAGTCCGCCAGTTAATGAAAAACTGTTTTTT.

CDR3: CASSDRTYNSPLHF. CDR3 nucleotide sequence: TGTGCCAGCTCCGACAGGACCTATAATTCACCCCTCCACTTT. This chain uses TRBV18 with TRBJ1-6, with D possibly matching TRBD1 (6 bases). Germline lookup yields CDR1 KGHSH and CDR2 LQKENI. Trimming removed 6 bases from V and 2 bases from J, with 8 bases in between. This CDR3 has 14 residues.

This clonotype was seen ten or more times. The chain employs TRBV25-1 and TRBJ2-2; 9 positions match TRBD2. Germline CDR1 and CDR2: MGHDK and SYGVNS. The CDR3 covers 15 residues. With 3 bases clipped from V and 7 bases from J, the junction kept 6 bases outside the gene matches. The CDR3 nucleotides read TGTGCCAGCAGTGAGGGCGGGAGGGCCGTCGGGGAGCTGTTTTTT. Amino acids: CASSEGGRAVGELFF.

This clonotype was found many times. The chain combines TRBV19 with TRBJ2-6, with D hard to call. Trimming took off 5 bases at V and 2 bases at J, with 7 bases between the two ends. Germline CDR1 is LNHDA and CDR2 is SQIVND (reference sequence). The length of the CDR3 is 14 residues. Written as DNA, the CDR3 is TGTGCCAGTAGTCTTTCTCCTGGGGCCAACGTCCTGACTTTC. Translating it yields CASSLSPGANVLTF.

About this clonotype itself: A read error may be the cause here, since a much bigger clone is one base away. The chain uses TRBV4-2 and TRBJ1-1; D is ambiguous. CDR1 LGHNA and CDR2 YNFKEQ come from the germline V gene. The CDR3 extends over 14 amino acids. V was cut by 0 bases and J by 1 base, with 6 bases left in between. The CDR3 DNA is TGTGCCAGCAGCCAAGACGCCAGGAACACTGAAGCTTTCTTT. It is translated as CASSQDARNTEAFF.